This TCR beta chain came from a study of PD-L1 blockade in urothelial cancer (dated by TCRdb to the late 2010s). With respect to the entire study: Therapy was started in about 2014 for all patients, and atezolizumab 1,200 mg was administered intravenously every 3 weeks. Durable clinical benefit was achieved by nine patients but not by the remaining 20. Blood samples were analyzed at 3 weeks after treatment start (second dose) and at 6 weeks after treatment start. Pretreatment tumor samples and matched peripheral blood, collected serially before and after atezolizumab treatment, underwent TCR sequencing. In the same patients who had TCR sequencing, pretreatment tumors also underwent whole exome sequencing and RNA sequencing. Progression-free survival longer than 6 months counted as durable clinical benefit, and TCR features were additionally tested against both progression-free and overall survival. About 90% of the 29 patients were males with bladder-origin urothelial cancer, and about 65% of the 29 reported a prior smoking history. Blood samples gave a median of roughly 150,000 T cells and 77,000 or so unique TCRs, with a median clonality of 0.080. An exploratory multi-omic analysis was conducted of the somatic, immune and clinical correlates of response to PD-L1 blockade with atezolizumab in urothelial cancer. Patients had an ECOG performance status of 0 or 1 and had received between 0 and 3 prior chemotherapy regimens. Pretreatment blood TCR-seq was available for about 27 patients, at least one posttreatment blood collection was obtained for 24 patients, and tumor TCR-seq was available for 24 patients.

A total of around 30 patients with locally advanced or metastatic urothelial carcinoma, treated at Memorial Sloan Kettering on a trial protocol, made up the cohort. Peripheral blood mononuclear cells were collected pretreatment and during treatment, at between 1 and 8 total time points per patient. The Qiagen DNeasy Blood extraction kit was used to purify genomic DNA from total PBMCs and tumor samples. PBMCs were collected pretreatment and during treatment and were isolated and stored as previously described. Study-level results and caveats: Small sample size (n of about 30) and many exploratory analyses mean the results are intended to be hypothesis-generating. At 3 weeks after the start of treatment, tumor-associated TCR clones in peripheral blood had expanded more in patients with durable benefit (n ≈ 22, p = 0.022). A pretreatment peripheral blood TCR clonality below the median was linked to improved progression-free and overall survival.

Including cysteine and phenylalanine, the CDR3 has 14 amino acids. CDR3 DNA is the only sequence kept; it has 42 bases, read in frame from the first base. Trimming takes 5 bases from V and 6 bases from J, and the germline ends sit 16 bases apart. Taken from the germline V gene (reference sequence), the CDR1 and CDR2 loops are SGHAT and FQDESV. To estimate absolute template abundance from read counts, synthetic TCR analog templates were spiked into each PCR. The immunoSEQ assay was used to amplify TCRbeta CDR3 regions from genomic DNA with bias-controlled V and J gene primers. Sequencing of rearranged TCRbeta segments was performed at approximately 20X coverage. In the authors' own workflow: Sequencing errors were corrected by clustering, and CDR3s were annotated against IMGT so that V, D and J genes could be assigned. Downstream analyses used only productive TCRbeta rearrangements and left out out-of-frame or stop-codon sequences. Clonality was computed as one minus Shannon entropy normalized by the log of the number of unique productive sequences. Clones differing between time points or between blood and tumor were identified by Fisher's exact test with Benjamini-Hochberg correction at adjusted p below 0.01. Sourced from immuneACCESS, this table was stored by TCRdb with only in-frame sequences that have V and J called. A share of the clones is absent; for the studies checked, an unresolved V gene accounts for under half, and the remainder has no known explanation. Clonal size and the V and J genes are those of that table, whereas D and trimming came from the DNA. The sample table lists about 21,000 clones, 90% of them with a count of one. About 15% of the sample lies in the top ten.

Worth noting for this clone: Its antigen target is currently unknown. Base quality data are lacking; no much larger clone is found one base away.

The TCR was taken from a woman aged 60 to 75 with urothelial cancer. The receptor chain draws on TRBV11-1 and TRBJ1-2; D gene: possibly TRBD1, on 6 matching bases. Sample: PBMCs, taken around atezolizumab (anti-PD-L1) treatment. The CDR3 region reads CASSAHQTGNGYTF. The sequenced DNA is TGTGCCAGCAGCGCACACCAGACAGGCAATGGCTACACCTTC. Full variable domain (CDR3 extended with the reference TRBV11-1 and TRBJ1-2 proteins): EAEVAQSPRYKITEKSQAVAFWCDPISGHATLYWYRQILGQGPELLVQFQDESVVDDSQLPKDRFSAERLKGVDSTLKIQPAELGDSAMYLCASSAHQTGNGYTFGSGTRLTVV.